This T cell receptor beta chain came from a study of T cells in Graves' hyperthyroidism and ophthalmopathy. Regarding the study as a whole: Ophthalmopathy was distinguished from stable hyperthyroidism by 13 V-J signatures. Among thyroid clonotypes expanded above 0.001, most also appeared in blood.

Worth noting for this clonotype: Its antigen is still unknown.

V gave up 7 bases and J gave up 4 bases, with 14 bases separating them. Germline CDR1 is MNHEY and CDR2 is SVGEGT. CDR3 length: 14 residues. Amplified TCR beta CDR3 regions came from RNA transcripts. TCR CDR3 underwent first-round RT-PCR with the HTBI primer set. TCRdb analysed the multiplex PCR reads with MiXCR anew, one entry per CDR3 protein. The sample holds around 600,000 distinct CDR3 sequences, 13% to 15% seen once. Uncontrolled infection, other autoimmune disease, pregnancy and lactation each barred patients from inclusion. The authors obtained PBMCs from 10 ml of fresh peripheral blood. This rearrangement joins TRBV6-2 or TRBV6-3 to TRBJ2-1; D remains unclear. Material for sequencing was blood. The sequence derives from a woman between 18 and 29 years old with Graves' ophthalmopathy. Here the CDR3 reads CASTFPGSYNEQFF. The CDR3 region has the DNA TGTGCCAGCACATTCCCGGGTTCGTACAATGAGCAGTTCTTC.